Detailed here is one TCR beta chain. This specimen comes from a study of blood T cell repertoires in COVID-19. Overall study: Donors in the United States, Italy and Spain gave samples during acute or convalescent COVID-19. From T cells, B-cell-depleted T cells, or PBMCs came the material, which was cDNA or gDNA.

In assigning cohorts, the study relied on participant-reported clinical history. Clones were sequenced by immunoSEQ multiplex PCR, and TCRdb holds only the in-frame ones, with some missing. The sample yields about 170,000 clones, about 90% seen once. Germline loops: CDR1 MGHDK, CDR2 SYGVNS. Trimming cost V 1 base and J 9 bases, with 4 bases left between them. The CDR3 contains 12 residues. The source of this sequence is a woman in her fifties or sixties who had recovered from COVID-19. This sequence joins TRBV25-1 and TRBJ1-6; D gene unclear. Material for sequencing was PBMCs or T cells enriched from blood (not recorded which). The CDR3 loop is CASSESVSPLHF. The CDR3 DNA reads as TGTGCCAGCAGTGAATCTGTTTCACCCCTCCACTTT. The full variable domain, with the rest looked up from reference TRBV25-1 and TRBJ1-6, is EADIYQTPRYLVIGTGKKITLECSQTMGHDKMYWYQQDPGMELHLIHYSYGVNSTEKGDLSSESTVSRIRTEHFPLTLESARPSHTSQYLCASSESVSPLHFGNGTRLTVT.